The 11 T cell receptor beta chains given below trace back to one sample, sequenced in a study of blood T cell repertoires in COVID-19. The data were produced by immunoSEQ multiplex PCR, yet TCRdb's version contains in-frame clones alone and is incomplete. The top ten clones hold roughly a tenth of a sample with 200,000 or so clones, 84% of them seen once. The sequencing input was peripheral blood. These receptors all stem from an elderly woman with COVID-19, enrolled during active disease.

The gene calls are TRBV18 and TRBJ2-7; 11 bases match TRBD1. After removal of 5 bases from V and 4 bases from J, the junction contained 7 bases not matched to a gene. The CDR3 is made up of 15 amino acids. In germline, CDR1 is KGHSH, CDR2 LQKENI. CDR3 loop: CASSSGTGGMYEQYV. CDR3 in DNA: TGTGCCAGCTCATCCGGGACAGGGGGAATGTACGAGCAGTACGTC.

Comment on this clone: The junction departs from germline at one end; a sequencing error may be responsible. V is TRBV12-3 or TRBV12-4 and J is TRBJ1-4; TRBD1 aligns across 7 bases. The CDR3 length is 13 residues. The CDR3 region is CASSRQGGEKLLF. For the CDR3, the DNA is TGTGCCAGCAGTCGACAGGGCGGTGAAAAACTGCTTTTT.

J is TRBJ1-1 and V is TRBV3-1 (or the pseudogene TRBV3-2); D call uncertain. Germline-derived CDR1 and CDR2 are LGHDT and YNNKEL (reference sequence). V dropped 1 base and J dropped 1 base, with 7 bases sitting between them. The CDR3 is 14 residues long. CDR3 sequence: CASSQGPGNTEAFF. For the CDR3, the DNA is TGTGCCAGCAGCCAAGGCCCAGGGAACACTGAAGCTTTCTTT.

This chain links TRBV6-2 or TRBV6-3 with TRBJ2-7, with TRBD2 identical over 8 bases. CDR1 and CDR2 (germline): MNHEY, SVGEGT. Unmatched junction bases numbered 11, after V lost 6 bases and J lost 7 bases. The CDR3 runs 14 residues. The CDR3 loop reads CASSAGGATGEQYF. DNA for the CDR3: TGTGCCAGCAGCGCCGGGGGGGCAACGGGAGAGCAGTACTTC.

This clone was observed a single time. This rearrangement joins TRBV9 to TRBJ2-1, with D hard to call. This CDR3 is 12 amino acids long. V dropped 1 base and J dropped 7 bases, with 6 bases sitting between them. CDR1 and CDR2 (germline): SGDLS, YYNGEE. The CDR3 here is CASSVSANEQFF. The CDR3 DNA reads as TGTGCCAGCAGCGTAAGCGCTAATGAGCAGTTCTTC.

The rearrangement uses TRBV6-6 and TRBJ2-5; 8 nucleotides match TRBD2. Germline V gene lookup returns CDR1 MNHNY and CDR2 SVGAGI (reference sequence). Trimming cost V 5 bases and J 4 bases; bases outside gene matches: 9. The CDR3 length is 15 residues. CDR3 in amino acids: CASSRTSSIGETQYF. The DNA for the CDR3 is TGTGCCAGCAGTCGGACTAGCTCAATTGGAGAGACCCAGTACTTC.

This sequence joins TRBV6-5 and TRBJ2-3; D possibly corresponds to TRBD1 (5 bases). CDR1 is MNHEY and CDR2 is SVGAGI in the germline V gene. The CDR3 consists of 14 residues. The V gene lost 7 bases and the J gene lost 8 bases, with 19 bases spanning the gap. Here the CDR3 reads CASTTDSGIGTQYF. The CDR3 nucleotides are TGTGCCAGCACGACAGATTCGGGTATCGGTACGCAGTATTTT.

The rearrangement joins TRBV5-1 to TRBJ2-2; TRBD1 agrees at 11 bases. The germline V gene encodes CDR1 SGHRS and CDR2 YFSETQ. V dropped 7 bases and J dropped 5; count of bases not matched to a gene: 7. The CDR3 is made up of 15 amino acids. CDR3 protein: CASGTGGRRTGELFF. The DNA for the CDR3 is TGCGCCAGCGGGACAGGGGGGCGGCGGACCGGGGAGCTGTTTTTT.

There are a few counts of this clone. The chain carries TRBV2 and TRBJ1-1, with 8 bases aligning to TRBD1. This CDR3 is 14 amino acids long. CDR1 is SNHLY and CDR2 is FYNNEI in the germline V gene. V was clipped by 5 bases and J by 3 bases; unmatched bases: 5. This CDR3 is CASSRQGTYTEAFF. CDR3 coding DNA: TGTGCCAGCAGTAGACAGGGGACCTACACTGAAGCTTTCTTT. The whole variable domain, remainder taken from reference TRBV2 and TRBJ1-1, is EPEVTQTPSHQVTQMGQEVILRCVPISNHLYFYWYRQILGQKVEFLVSFYNNEISEKSEIFDDQFSVERPDGSNFTLKIRSTKLEDSAMYFCASSRQGTYTEAFFGQGTRLTVV.

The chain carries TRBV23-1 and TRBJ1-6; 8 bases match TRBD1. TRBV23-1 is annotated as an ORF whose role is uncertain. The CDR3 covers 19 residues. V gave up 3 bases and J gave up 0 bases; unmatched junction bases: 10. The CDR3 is CASSQGTGGGSSYNSPLHF. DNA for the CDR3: TGCGCCAGCAGTCAGGGGACAGGTGGGGGAAGCTCCTATAATTCACCCCTCCACTTT.

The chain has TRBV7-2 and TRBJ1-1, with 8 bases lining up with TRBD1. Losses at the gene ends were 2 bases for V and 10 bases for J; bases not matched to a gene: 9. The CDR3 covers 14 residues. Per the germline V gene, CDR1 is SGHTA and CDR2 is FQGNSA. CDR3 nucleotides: TGTGCCAGCAGCTTAAACAGGGGGTGGTCGCGAGCTTTCTTT. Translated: CASSLNRGWSRAFF. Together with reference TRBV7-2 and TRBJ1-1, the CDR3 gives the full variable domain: GAGVSQSPSNKVTEKGKDVELRCDPISGHTALYWYRQSLGQGLEFLIYFQGNSAPDKSGLPSDRFSAERTGGSVSTLTIQRTQQEDSAVYLCASSLNRGWSRAFFGQGTRLTVV.